This T cell receptor beta chain was retrieved from a study of blood T cell repertoires in COVID-19. The wider study: Whether acute or convalescent, the COVID-19 samples came from the United States, Italy and Spain. Sample material is recorded as cDNA or gDNA derived from T cells, B-cell-depleted T cells, or PBMCs.

The germline CDR1 and CDR2 sequences are KGHDR and SFDVKD. The V segment lost 2 bases and the J segment 5 bases; nucleotides outside the gene matches: 5. The CDR3 length is 15 residues. In the study's own analysis: Reference gene primer amplification yielded estimated nucleated cell counts. Using immunoSEQ multiplex PCR, the repertoire was profiled, and TCRdb retains in-frame clones only, with some absent. That table gives V, J and clone size, and the DNA gave D and trimming. The table includes hundreds of thousands of clones, roughly 90% detected once. V is TRBV24-1 and J is TRBJ1-2, with TRBD1 identical over 9 bases. The clonotype originates from a woman aged 25 to 39 with COVID-19, enrolled during active disease. The sequenced sample consisted of peripheral blood. This CDR3 is CATSDWTGEVYGYTF. CDR3 nucleotide sequence: TGTGCCACCAGTGATTGGACAGGGGAGGTATATGGCTACACCTTC.